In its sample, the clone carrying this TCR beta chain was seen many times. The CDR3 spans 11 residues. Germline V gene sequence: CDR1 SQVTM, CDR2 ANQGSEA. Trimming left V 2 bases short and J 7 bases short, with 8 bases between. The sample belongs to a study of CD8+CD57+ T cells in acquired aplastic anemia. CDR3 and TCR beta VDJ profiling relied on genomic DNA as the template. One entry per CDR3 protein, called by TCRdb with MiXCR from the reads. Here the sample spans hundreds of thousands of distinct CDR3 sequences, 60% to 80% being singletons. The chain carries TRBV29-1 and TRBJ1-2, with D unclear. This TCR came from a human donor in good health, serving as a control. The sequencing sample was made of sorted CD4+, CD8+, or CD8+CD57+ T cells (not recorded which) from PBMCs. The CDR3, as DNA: TGCAGCGTTGAATGGTCGTCTGGCTACACCTTC. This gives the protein CSVEWSSGYTF.